The 32 T cell receptor beta chains presented below share a single source sample, sequenced in a study of T-cell reconstitution after alpha-beta-depleted transplantation in children. As it was prepared, the TCRbeta library received unique molecular identifiers. MiXCR, applied by TCRdb to the PCR reads, yields one record per CDR3 protein. Of around 410,000 distinct CDR3 sequences listed, approximately 11% were seen once; the top ten hold roughly 6%. This material consisted of PBMCs from the stem cell graft donor, taken from the stem cell graft. Every receptor here comes from a human donor who donated a stem cell graft to a child with acute myeloid leukemia.

The V gene is TRBV6-5, the J gene TRBJ2-1; possibly TRBD1 for D (8 bases). The CDR3 is 12 amino acids. Trimming cost V 7 bases and J 7 bases, with 11 bases left between them. CDR1 is MNHEY and CDR2 is SVGAGI in the germline V gene. CDR3: CASNRGGNEQFF. CDR3 DNA sequence: TGTGCCAGCAACAGGGGGGGGAATGAGCAGTTCTTC.

This clonotype has just a few counts. The genes are TRBV20-1 and TRBJ2-1; D tentatively fits TRBD1 or TRBD2 (6 bases each). V was clipped by 0 bases and J by 10 bases, with 19 bases between them. The length of the CDR3 is 15 residues. Germline loops: CDR1 DFQATT, CDR2 SNEGSKA (reference sequence). As DNA, the CDR3 is TGCAGTGCTAGAGACCCGAGGGGGGCCGAAAAGGAGCAGTTCTTC. Its translation: CSARDPRGAEKEQFF.

This clonotype was seen many times. The rearrangement uses TRBV9 and TRBJ1-6; 7 bases map to TRBD1. Germline trimming cut 0 bases from V and 6 bases from J; bases unmatched to any gene: 0. This CDR3 contains 14 residues. Germline V gene data show CDR1 as SGDLS and CDR2 as YYNGEE. CDR3 coding DNA: TGTGCCAGCAGCGTAGCAGGGGGTAATTCACCCCTCCACTTT. Amino acid sequence: CASSVAGGNSPLHF.

The V and J genes are TRBV7-3 and TRBJ2-7; the D gene could be TRBD1 or TRBD2 (5 bases each). Germline-derived CDR1 and CDR2 are SGHTA and FQGTGA. The CDR3 is made up of 15 amino acids. With 5 bases removed from V and 0 bases from J, the gap between germline ends came to 14 bases. The CDR3 here is CASSPSPGASYEQYF. Here the CDR3 DNA reads TGTGCCAGCAGCCCTAGTCCCGGGGCCTCCTACGAGCAGTACTTC.

The chain recombines TRBV29-1 with TRBJ2-3, with 7 bases identical to TRBD1. This CDR3 spans 15 amino acids. Per germline, CDR1 SQVTM and CDR2 ANQGSEA. V trimming: 5 bases; J trimming: 0 bases; junction bases outside the gene matches: 8. For the CDR3, the DNA is TGCAGCGTTCTAGGGGGCGGTTCTAGCACAGATACGCAGTATTTT. Translated: CSVLGGGSSTDTQYF.

The J gene is TRBJ2-1, the V gene TRBV4-1; 7 nucleotides agree with TRBD2. The germline V gene encodes CDR1 MGHRA and CDR2 YSYEKL. The junction had 4 bases not matched to a gene; V was cut back by 0 bases and J by 2 bases. CDR3 length: 16 amino acids. CDR3 amino acids: CASSQDGAGAYNEQFF. The CDR3 nucleotides are TGCGCCAGCAGCCAAGACGGCGCGGGAGCCTACAATGAGCAGTTCTTC.

This clonotype was observed at least ten times. The J gene is TRBJ2-7, the V gene TRBV6-1, with a tentative D call TRBD2 (5 bases). The germline V gene has CDR1 MNHNS and CDR2 SASEGT. The germline V and J ends were trimmed by 6 bases and 3 bases, with 18 bases remaining between them. CDR3 size: 15 residues. CDR3 DNA: TGTGCCAGCAGGACCCGGGAATCGGCCGACTACGAGCAGTACTTC. Residues: CASRTRESADYEQYF.

This clonotype was found a few times. This chain uses TRBV27 with TRBJ1-1; D unclear. The V gene lost 5 bases and the J gene lost 4 bases, with 11 bases spanning the gap. From germline, CDR1 is MNHEY and CDR2 SMNVEV (reference sequence). The CDR3 contains 13 residues. CDR3 residues: CASSVAASTEAFF. DNA for the CDR3: TGTGCCAGCAGTGTCGCGGCGTCCACTGAAGCTTTCTTT.

This clonotype was counted between two and nine times. V is TRBV29-1 and J is TRBJ2-7, with D possibly being TRBD1 or TRBD2 (6 bases each). This CDR3 comprises 14 residues. V dropped 5 bases and J dropped 9 bases, with 23 bases sitting between them. Germline values: CDR1 SQVTM, CDR2 ANQGSEA. The CDR3 here is CSVYSVGRGPGQYF. DNA for the CDR3: TGCAGCGTTTACAGCGTTGGTCGGGGGCCGGGGCAGTACTTC.

This chain connects TRBV20-1 to TRBJ1-5; D gene ambiguous. The V gene lost 1 base and the J gene lost 4 bases, with 11 bases spanning the gap. Germline V gene data show CDR1 as DFQATT and CDR2 as SNEGSKA (reference sequence). The CDR3 spans 14 residues. The CDR3 loop is CSARAGVINQPQHF. The CDR3 nucleotides are TGCAGTGCTAGAGCTGGGGTAATAAATCAGCCCCAGCATTTT.

CDR3 in amino acids: CASRGQGFGELFF. CDR3 in DNA: TGTGCCAGCAGAGGACAGGGGTTCGGGGAGCTGTTTTTT. This rearrangement joins TRBV6-5 to TRBJ2-2; TRBD1 agrees at 9 bases. Per germline, CDR1 MNHEY and CDR2 SVGAGI. Unmatched junction bases numbered 3, after V lost 6 bases and J lost 7 bases. There are 13 residues in the CDR3.

This clonotype was seen repeatedly, ten times or more. The V call is TRBV20-1, the J call TRBJ2-5; no clear D. Germline lookup yields CDR1 DFQATT and CDR2 SNEGSKA (reference sequence). Trimming pared 6 bases from V and 1 base from J, leaving 15 bases between. The CDR3 contains 14 residues. The CDR3 DNA reads TGCAGTGCCGTGTCGATCTCACTCCAAGAGACCCAGTACTTC. This gives the protein CSAVSISLQETQYF.

This clonotype appeared a few times. The V and J genes are TRBV18 and TRBJ1-4; D unresolved. Germline V gene data show CDR1 as KGHSH and CDR2 as LQKENI. The ends were cut back, 3 bases at V and 8 bases at J, with 10 bases in the middle. The CDR3 loop spans 13 amino acids. The CDR3 loop is CASSPPISEKLFF. The CDR3 coding sequence is TGTGCCAGCTCACCCCCAATATCGGAAAAACTGTTTTTT.

The J gene is TRBJ2-5, the V gene TRBV11-2; D perhaps matches TRBD1 (6 bases). The length of the CDR3 is 15 residues. The germline V gene has CDR1 SGHAT and CDR2 FQNNGV. V dropped 4 bases and J dropped 2 bases, with 14 bases sitting between them. The CDR3 reads CASSSPGQLQETQYF. The CDR3 bases are TGTGCCAGCAGCTCCCCCGGACAGCTACAAGAGACCCAGTACTTC. Combining the CDR3 with reference TRBV11-2 and TRBJ2-5 gives the whole variable domain EAGVAQSPRYKIIEKRQSVAFWCNPISGHATLYWYQQILGQGPKLLIQFQNNGVVDDSQLPKDRFSAERLKGVDSTLKIQPAKLEDSAVYLCASSSPGQLQETQYFGPGTRLLVL.

This clonotype showed up just a few times. For the CDR3, the DNA is TGTGCCAGCAGCGTAAAACAGGGGGCTGATTCACCCCTCCACTTT. Translating gives CASSVKQGADSPLHF. The chain links TRBV9 to TRBJ1-6, with 9 bases that match TRBD1. The V gene end was trimmed by 1 base and the J gene end by 8 bases; junction bases not matched to a gene: 4. Germline CDR1 is SGDLS and CDR2 is YYNGEE. CDR3 length: 15 residues. Filled out from reference TRBV9 and TRBJ1-6, the complete variable domain reads DSGVTQTPKHLITATGQRVTLRCSPRSGDLSVYWYQQSLDQGLQFLIQYYNGEERAKGNILERFSAQQFPDLHSELNLSSLELGDSALYFCASSVKQGADSPLHFGNGTRLTVT.

The chain is built from TRBV29-1 and TRBJ2-3, with 9 bases lining up with TRBD1. This CDR3 is built from 15 residues. V was clipped by 1 base and J by 2 bases; unmatched bases: 4. Germline CDR1 and CDR2: SQVTM and ANQGSEA. The chain's CDR3 is CSVEGTGVTTDTQYF. As DNA, the CDR3 is TGCAGCGTTGAAGGGACAGGGGTTACCACAGATACGCAGTATTTT.

This clonotype was detected ten times or more. The rearrangement joins TRBV5-1 to TRBJ1-1; D remains ambiguous. Germline lookup yields CDR1 SGHRS and CDR2 YFSETQ. The CDR3 is 15 amino acids. The V and J ends lost 0 bases and 1 base respectively, with 10 bases between them. CDR3 sequence (DNA): TGCGCCAGCAGCTTGGCGGCATTTACGAACACTGAAGCTTTCTTT. Encoded protein: CASSLAAFTNTEAFF.

V is TRBV5-1 and J is TRBJ2-7; 8 bases agree with TRBD2. Germline CDR1 SGHRS, CDR2 YFSETQ. CDR3 length equals 15 residues. The junction had 7 bases not matched to a gene; V was cut back by 5 bases and J by 0 bases. CDR3 region: CASSPSGTSSYEQYF. The CDR3 DNA reads as TGCGCCAGCAGTCCCTCCGGGACTAGCTCCTACGAGCAGTACTTC.

This clonotype was seen repeatedly, ten times or more. V and J are TRBV5-1 and TRBJ2-7; D not resolved. The germline V and J ends were trimmed by 4 bases and 3 bases, with 8 bases remaining between them. CDR1 and CDR2 (germline): SGHRS, YFSETQ. The CDR3 has 12 residues. CDR3 DNA: TGCGCCAGCAGCCAACAGAGCTACGAGCAGTACTTC. Translation gives CASSQQSYEQYF.

This chain joins TRBV12-3 or TRBV12-4 and TRBJ2-1; 8 bases line up with TRBD2. The V segment lost 6 bases and the J segment 3 bases; nucleotides outside the gene matches: 4. CDR3 length equals 14 residues. The DNA for the CDR3 is TGTGCCAGCAGGCTTAGCGGGATCTACAATGAGCAGTTCTTC. Its protein product is CASRLSGIYNEQFF.

The V call is TRBV7-2, the J call TRBJ2-5; D possibly corresponds to TRBD1 (5 bases). The CDR3 consists of 13 residues. The V and J ends lost 3 bases and 3 bases respectively, with 8 bases between them. Germline CDR1 and CDR2: SGHTA and FQGNSA. The DNA for the CDR3 is TGTGCCAGCAGCTTCCAACAGGAAGAGACCCAGTACTTC. Protein product: CASSFQQEETQYF.

This clonotype came up many times. The rearrangement joins TRBV6-2 or TRBV6-3 to TRBJ2-1; 9 bases match TRBD2. CDR3 length equals 15 residues. J gave up 2 bases and V 6 bases, and 5 bases lay outside the gene matches. Germline CDR1 is MNHEY and CDR2 is SVGEGT. Here the CDR3 reads CASSHVAGAYNEQFF. DNA of the CDR3: TGTGCCAGCAGCCACGTAGCGGGAGCCTACAATGAGCAGTTCTTC.

The chain employs TRBV7-2 and TRBJ2-1, with D hard to call. Germline V gene data show CDR1 as SGHTA and CDR2 as FQGNSA. Trimming removed 5 bases from V and 0 bases from J, with 17 bases in between. The CDR3 has 17 amino acids. The chain's CDR3 is CASSLVSAGASYNEQFF. The CDR3 bases are TGTGCCAGCAGCCTAGTTTCAGCCGGAGCCTCCTACAATGAGCAGTTCTTC.

This clonotype was seen once. The chain couples TRBV30 to TRBJ2-1; the D gene is possibly TRBD2 (5 bases). The V end lost 1 base, the J end lost 0 bases, and 13 bases lay between the germline ends. The CDR3 is made up of 16 amino acids. CDR1 GTSNPN and CDR2 SVGIG come from the germline V gene (reference sequence). CDR3 bases: TGTGCCTGGAGTGGGGCGGCGGGTAGCTCCTACAATGAGCAGTTCTTC. Protein sequence: CAWSGAAGSSYNEQFF.

This clonotype came up many times. This chain joins TRBV5-6 and TRBJ1-1; unclear D gene. From germline, CDR1 is SGHDT and CDR2 YYEEEE. The V end lost 4 bases, the J end lost 1 base, and 11 bases lay between the germline ends. The CDR3 sequence is 14 residues long. The chain's CDR3 is CASSPGHQNTEAFF. CDR3 nucleotides: TGTGCCAGCAGCCCCGGCCATCAGAACACTGAAGCTTTCTTT.

The V and J genes are TRBV29-1 and TRBJ2-3; possibly TRBD1 for D (5 bases). The CDR3 is 13 residues long. Germline lookup yields CDR1 SQVTM and CDR2 ANQGSEA. Trimming shortened V by 4 bases and J by 2 bases, and 10 bases separated the two germline ends. CDR3 region: CSVGMDNTDTQYF. For the CDR3, the DNA is TGCAGCGTTGGTATGGACAACACAGATACGCAGTATTTT.

This clonotype was picked up a small number of times. The chain employs TRBV11-1 and TRBJ2-1, with 9 bases aligning to TRBD1. Germline CDR1 reads SGHAT; CDR2 reads FQDESV (reference sequence). The CDR3 is made up of 18 amino acids. Trimming took 3 bases from V and 8 from J; bases not matched to a gene: 17. The CDR3 loop reads CASSFPNHRDRDIDEQFF. The CDR3 coding sequence is TGTGCCAGCAGCTTCCCAAACCACCGGGACAGGGACATCGATGAGCAGTTCTTC.

This clonotype was counted a few times. The chain links TRBV5-1 to TRBJ2-1, with 9 nucleotides matching TRBD1. This CDR3 has 15 amino acids. After removal of 6 bases from V and 2 bases from J, the junction contained 6 bases not matched to a gene. Germline values: CDR1 SGHRS, CDR2 YFSETQ. CDR3 in amino acids: CASKETGGTYNEQFF. As DNA, the CDR3 is TGCGCCAGCAAAGAGACAGGGGGGACCTACAATGAGCAGTTCTTC.

On this clonotype: Just one base apart from a much larger clone, this may be a read error. The rearrangement links TRBV20-1 to TRBJ2-5; D call uncertain. The CDR3 runs to 14 residues. Germline V lookup: CDR1 DFQATT, CDR2 SNEGSKA (reference sequence). Trimming pared 4 bases from V and 1 base from J, leaving 13 bases between. As DNA, the CDR3 is TGCAGTGCTAAGACAAGGTTAGGCCAAGAGACCCAGTACTTC. Translating gives CSAKTRLGQETQYF.

This clonotype was seen more than once but under ten times. The rearrangement joins TRBV20-1 to TRBJ2-3; maybe TRBD1 (5 bases). CDR1 is DFQATT, CDR2 SNEGSKA, per germline (reference sequence). This CDR3 is 12 amino acids long. V was shortened by 8 bases and J by 3 bases, with 12 bases between the two germline ends. CDR3 coding DNA: TGCAGTCGTGGGAAGGGGACAGATACGCAGTATTTT. It is translated as CSRGKGTDTQYF.

In this sample, this clonotype turned up many times. The rearrangement uses TRBV7-8 and TRBJ2-1; the D gene is possibly TRBD1 (5 bases). The CDR3 contains 14 residues. The V gene lost 6 bases and the J gene lost 3 bases, with 12 bases spanning the gap. Germline assignment: CDR1 SGHVS and CDR2 FQNEAQ. The CDR3 DNA reads TGTGCCAGCAGTATAGGGGTTTTCTACAATGAGCAGTTCTTC. Translation: CASSIGVFYNEQFF.

The rearrangement joins TRBV2 to TRBJ1-5; D possibly corresponds to TRBD1 (6 bases). V was pared by 5 bases and J by 6 bases, with 17 bases between. CDR3 length: 15 residues. From germline, CDR1 is SNHLY and CDR2 FYNNEI. CDR3 in amino acids: CASSRTAAQGQPQHF. The DNA of the CDR3 is TGTGCCAGCAGTAGGACCGCAGCACAGGGTCAGCCCCAGCATTTT.